The TCR beta chain described here comes from a study of blood T cell repertoires in COVID-19. The overall study: Some COVID-19 samples were acute and others convalescent; all came from the United States, Italy and Spain.

Trimming took off 5 bases at V and 4 bases at J, with 6 bases between the two ends. The CDR3 has 12 residues. In germline, CDR1 is LNHDA, CDR2 SQIVND (reference sequence). Recruits, aged roughly 18 to 89 years, lived in approximately 26 US areas. Participant-given clinical history determined each cohort assignment. Measured with immunoSEQ multiplex PCR; TCRdb has only the in-frame clones, and not every one. The table lists some 430,000 clones, roughly 87% of them singletons. The receptor was isolated from a young man who had recovered from COVID-19. Sample: PBMCs or T cells enriched from blood (not recorded which). This sequence joins TRBV19 and TRBJ1-5, with D uncertain. CDR3: CASSFGNQPQHF. CDR3 coding DNA: TGTGCCAGTAGTTTCGGGAATCAGCCCCAGCATTTT.